One sample yielded the 7 T cell receptor beta chains listed below, sequenced in a study of cytomegalovirus exposure and HLA in healthy donors (TCRdb year 2017). Receptor amplification or capture employed the immunoSEQ multiplex PCR assay. The multiplex PCR relied on a mix of 60 forward primers for TCR Vbeta segments and 13 reverse primers for TCR Jbeta segments. This is the immuneACCESS table as TCRdb keeps it, with only in-frame sequences that have V and J called. A part of the clones is gone; compared with another copy, unresolved V genes explain less than half, and the rest is unexplained. The table for this sample lists around 110,000 clones; approximately 81% of them were counted only once. The ten top clones hold around 4.5% of the sample. Sequenced sample: PBMCs. The origin of the receptors is a young man in good health and CMV-seropositive.

This clone came up a few times. V usage is TRBV4-2 and J usage is TRBJ1-5; weak D call: TRBD1 (6 bases). Germline values: CDR1 LGHNA, CDR2 YNFKEQ. The CDR3 contains 15 residues. Trimming shortened V by 2 bases and J by 5 bases, and 13 bases separated the two germline ends. The CDR3 protein is CASSQILQGHQPQHF. The CDR3 nucleotides read TGTGCCAGCAGCCAAATTTTACAGGGTCATCAGCCCCAGCATTTT.

The rearrangement links TRBV5-1 to TRBJ2-1; 9 bases are shared with TRBD2. The germline gives CDR1 SGHRS, CDR2 YFSETQ. With 7 bases clipped from V and 1 base from J, the junction kept 3 bases outside the gene matches. CDR3 length equals 14 residues. The CDR3 loop reads CASGSGRSYNEQFF. CDR3 in DNA: TGCGCCAGCGGGAGCGGGAGGTCCTACAATGAGCAGTTCTTC.

This clone came up a few times. The chain employs TRBV29-1 and TRBJ2-7, with TRBD1 identical over 11 bases. CDR1 and CDR2 (germline): SQVTM, ANQGSEA. The J segment lost 6 bases and the V segment lost 6 bases, leaving 4 bases of the junction unmatched. The CDR3 is made up of 12 amino acids. The CDR3 protein is CSVRDRGVEQYF. CDR3 coding DNA: TGCAGCGTCCGGGACAGGGGGGTCGAGCAGTACTTC.

This chain joins TRBV7-2 and TRBJ2-1; 8 nucleotides align to TRBD2. CDR3 length equals 14 residues. Germline V gene lookup returns CDR1 SGHTA and CDR2 FQGNSA. J lost 3 bases, V lost 7 bases, and 5 bases had no gene match. The chain's CDR3 is CASKPSGFYNEQFF. The CDR3, as DNA: TGTGCCAGCAAGCCTAGCGGGTTCTACAATGAGCAGTTCTTC.

This clone was found a few times. The chain couples TRBV29-1 to TRBJ2-7, with 8 bases that match TRBD2. The junction had 7 bases not matched to a gene; V was cut back by 4 bases and J by 2 bases. Looked up from germline, CDR1 is SQVTM and CDR2 is ANQGSEA. The CDR3 covers 14 residues. CDR3: CSVGLRGGPYEQYF. CDR3 sequence (DNA): TGCAGCGTTGGACTTCGCGGGGGGCCCTACGAGCAGTACTTC.

V and J are TRBV5-1 and TRBJ1-1; D remains ambiguous. V lost 0 bases and J 7 bases, leaving 16 bases between the germline ends. CDR3 length equals 15 residues. Germline V gene data show CDR1 as SGHRS and CDR2 as YFSETQ. For the CDR3, the DNA is TGCGCCAGCAGCTTGGACTTGCCTGAAAACGGTGAAGCTTTCTTT. This encodes CASSLDLPENGEAFF.

The V and J genes are TRBV21-1 and TRBJ2-2; the D call TRBD1 from the table was never checked on the DNA. TRBV21-1 is an annotated pseudogene. The CDR3 has 17 residues. The CDR3: CASSKARTGHNTGELFF. CDR3 in DNA: TGTGCCAGCAGCAAAGCTAGGACAGGGCATAACACCGGGGAGCTGTTTTTT.